These 26 T cell receptor beta chains share one sample of origin, sequenced in a study of T cell responses to AZD1222 COVID-19 vaccine. Clones were read by immunoSEQ multiplex PCR, and TCRdb kept only the in-frame ones, dropping some. The repertoire holds about 81,000 clones, with around 90% as singletons. The material was peripheral blood, obtained 28 days after the second AZD1222 dose. The receptor set was obtained from an adult who received the AZD1222 COVID-19 vaccine.

The V and J genes are TRBV12-3 or TRBV12-4 and TRBJ2-7; 13 nucleotides agree with TRBD2. V gave up 7 bases and J gave up 4 bases; unmatched junction bases: 1. The length of the CDR3 is 13 residues. CDR3 in amino acids: CASMTSGRYEQYF. The CDR3 coding sequence is TGTGCCAGCATGACTAGCGGGAGGTACGAGCAGTACTTC.

The gene calls are TRBV7-2 and TRBJ2-3, with D possibly TRBD2 on 6 matching bases. The CDR3 length is 14 residues. Per the germline V gene, CDR1 is SGHTA and CDR2 is FQGNSA. The V end was cut by 3 bases, the J end by 6 bases, with 13 bases between. The CDR3 reads CASSLSGLRDTQYF. The CDR3 bases are TGTGCCAGCAGCTTGTCGGGACTCAGGGATACGCAGTATTTT.

This sequence joins TRBV10-3 and TRBJ2-5; 10 bases are a match to TRBD2. This CDR3 contains 16 residues. Per the germline V gene, CDR1 is ENHRY and CDR2 is SYGVKD. V lost 2 bases to trimming and J lost 5 bases; unmatched junction nucleotides: 8. The CDR3 nucleotides read TGTGCCATCAGTGAGGGGGCTAGCGGGAGAGAGGAGACCCAGTACTTC. Translating gives CAISEGASGREETQYF.

This chain connects TRBV12-3 or TRBV12-4 to TRBJ2-2; D not resolved. The CDR3 extends over 12 amino acids. Trimming took 3 bases from V and 5 from J, leaving 4 bases between them. The CDR3 sequence: CASSFETGELFF. The CDR3 bases are TGTGCCAGCAGTTTTGAAACCGGGGAGCTGTTTTTT.

The rearrangement uses TRBV28 and TRBJ2-3, with 8 bases fitting TRBD2. The CDR3 consists of 18 residues. CDR1 is MDHEN and CDR2 is SYDVKM in the germline V gene. The V and J ends lost 7 bases and 0 bases, in that order; junction bases with no gene match: 15. The CDR3: CASKVPGLGLVSTDTQYF. The CDR3 nucleotides are TGTGCCAGCAAGGTCCCGGGACTAGGTCTTGTTAGCACAGATACGCAGTATTTT. Combining the CDR3 with reference TRBV28 and TRBJ2-3 gives the whole variable domain DVKVTQSSRYLVKRTGEKVFLECVQDMDHENMFWYRQDPGLGLRLIYFSYDVKMKEKGDIPEGYSVSREKKERFSLILESASTNQTSMYLCASKVPGLGLVSTDTQYFGPGTRLTVL.

The chain recombines TRBV6-6 with TRBJ2-3; D unresolved. Germline V gives CDR1 MNHNY, CDR2 SVGAGI (reference sequence). The CDR3 contains 11 residues. V lost 5 bases and J lost 2, with 2 bases in between. CDR3 nucleotides: TGTGCCAGCAGTCTCACAGATACGCAGTATTTT. It is translated as CASSLTDTQYF.

The chain combines TRBV2 with TRBJ2-3, with TRBD2 matching 8 bases. Losses at the gene ends were 5 bases for V and 5 bases for J; bases not matched to a gene: 6. Germline lookup yields CDR1 SNHLY and CDR2 FYNNEI. The CDR3 runs to 14 residues. The DNA of the CDR3 is TGTGCCAGCAGTACCAACGGGGGGGGAGATACGCAGTATTTT. Translating gives CASSTNGGGDTQYF.

This sequence joins TRBV29-1 and TRBJ1-1, with a tentative D call TRBD1 (6 bases). V lost 6 bases and J lost 1, with 9 bases in between. The CDR3 spans 12 residues. Germline V gives CDR1 SQVTM, CDR2 ANQGSEA. This CDR3 is CSVGQSNTEAFF. The CDR3 DNA is TGCAGCGTCGGACAGTCGAACACTGAAGCTTTCTTT.

The chain carries TRBV27 and TRBJ2-5; maybe TRBD1 (5 bases). Germline CDR1 and CDR2: MNHEY and SMNVEV (reference sequence). The V end was cut by 6 bases, the J end by 9 bases, with 14 bases between. The CDR3 consists of 12 residues. The CDR3 loop reads CASSPTVGAQYF. CDR3 DNA: TGTGCCAGCAGCCCCACCGTAGGGGCCCAGTACTTC.

CDR3 sequence reads: CASSVGLAYNEQFF. The CDR3 region has the DNA TGTGCCAGTAGTGTCGGACTAGCATACAATGAGCAGTTCTTC. The rearrangement joins TRBV19 to TRBJ2-1, with 8 bases that match TRBD2. This CDR3 has 14 residues. The germline CDR1 and CDR2 sequences are LNHDA and SQIVND (reference sequence). J lost 4 bases, V lost 5 bases, and 4 bases had no gene match.

This chain links TRBV28 with TRBJ2-7; 14 bases match TRBD2. The J segment lost 4 bases and the V segment lost 5 bases, leaving 4 bases of the junction unmatched. Germline CDR1 MDHEN, CDR2 SYDVKM. The CDR3 runs 15 residues. CDR3 protein: CASSPRTSGRYEQYF. In DNA form, the CDR3 reads TGTGCCAGCAGTCCCCGGACTAGCGGGAGGTACGAGCAGTACTTC.

The J gene is TRBJ2-5, the V gene TRBV18; D not certain. The length of the CDR3 is 14 residues. Germline CDR1 KGHSH, CDR2 LQKENI. V was pared by 0 bases and J by 1 base, with 6 bases between. The CDR3: CASSPPATQETQYF. CDR3 coding DNA: TGTGCCAGCTCACCACCAGCAACCCAAGAGACCCAGTACTTC.

J is TRBJ2-1 and V is TRBV9; a possible D gene is TRBD2 (6 bases). This CDR3 is built from 15 residues. In germline, CDR1 is SGDLS, CDR2 YYNGEE. V was shortened by 2 bases and J by 1 base, with 10 bases between the two germline ends. The CDR3 sequence: CASSVVGGSYNEQFF. DNA of the CDR3: TGTGCCAGCAGCGTCGTGGGAGGATCCTACAATGAGCAGTTCTTC.

The rearrangement links TRBV14 to TRBJ1-4, with D perhaps TRBD1 (5 bases). The germline CDR1 and CDR2 sequences are SGHDN and FVKESK. This CDR3 comprises 17 residues. V lost 1 base, J lost 6 bases, and 18 bases lay in between. CDR3 coding DNA: TGTGCCAGCAGCCAAGTTAAGAAGACAGATCAAGATGAAAAACTGTTTTTT. Protein product: CASSQVKKTDQDEKLFF.

This chain uses TRBV18 with TRBJ2-1, with a weak D call TRBD1 (6 bases). The CDR3 runs 15 residues. Trimming stripped 3 bases from V and 9 bases from J, with 18 bases between. CDR1 is KGHSH, CDR2 LQKENI, per germline. The CDR3 reads CASSPLGAVVGEQFF. DNA of the CDR3: TGTGCCAGCTCACCCCTGGGGGCAGTGGTTGGTGAGCAGTTCTTC.

The V call is TRBV5-4, the J call TRBJ2-7, with TRBD2 matching 7 bases. The CDR3 is 15 amino acids. Germline trimming cut 4 bases from V and 0 bases from J; bases unmatched to any gene: 7. The germline CDR1 and CDR2 sequences are SGHNT and YYREEE (reference sequence). CDR3 region: CASSRWGGNSYEQYF. CDR3 nucleotide sequence: TGTGCCAGCAGCCGGTGGGGGGGGAACTCCTACGAGCAGTACTTC.

A few counts support this clone. CDR3 sequence: CASTSGTSASYEQYF. The CDR3 nucleotides are TGTGCCAGCACCTCGGGGACTAGCGCCTCCTACGAGCAGTACTTC. J is TRBJ2-7 and V is TRBV6-5; 10 bases line up with TRBD2. CDR3 length: 15 residues. Germline lookup yields CDR1 MNHEY and CDR2 SVGAGI. V trimming: 7 bases; J trimming: 0 bases; junction bases outside the gene matches: 6.

This chain uses TRBV30 with TRBJ2-7, with D hard to call. Trimming left V 3 bases short and J 1 base short, with 16 bases between. The CDR3 is made up of 15 amino acids. Germline CDR1 GTSNPN, CDR2 SVGIG (reference sequence). The CDR3 nucleotides read TGTGCCTGGAGAGTTCTGACGACCTCTTCCTACGAGCAGTACTTC. Amino acid sequence: CAWRVLTTSSYEQYF.

The rearrangement links TRBV25-1 to TRBJ1-6; 7 nucleotides agree with TRBD1. This CDR3 is built from 14 residues. In germline, CDR1 is MGHDK, CDR2 SYGVNS. V lost 7 bases and J lost 6; bases outside the gene matches: 6. CDR3 DNA sequence: TGTGCCAGCACCCGGGACAGCCCTAATTCACCCCTCCACTTT. Its translation is CASTRDSPNSPLHF. The entire variable domain, with the rest obtained from reference TRBV25-1 and TRBJ1-6, is as follows: EADIYQTPRYLVIGTGKKITLECSQTMGHDKMYWYQQDPGMELHLIHYSYGVNSTEKGDLSSESTVSRIRTEHFPLTLESARPSHTSQYLCASTRDSPNSPLHFGNGTRLTVT.

The rearrangement links TRBV6-1 to TRBJ2-3; D is unclear. The CDR3 length is 13 residues. Germline assignment: CDR1 MNHNS and CDR2 SASEGT. V shed 2 bases and J shed 5 bases, with 8 bases lying between them. As DNA, the CDR3 is TGTGCCAGCAGTGAAATCAGGAAAGATACGCAGTATTTT. This encodes CASSEIRKDTQYF.

The CDR3 is CASSFGGSVTGELFF. CDR3 nucleotides: TGTGCCAGCAGTTTTGGGGGGAGCGTAACCGGGGAGCTGTTTTTT. The V gene is TRBV28, the J gene TRBJ2-2; D may be TRBD2 (6 bases). Trimming left V 3 bases short and J 5 bases short, with 13 bases between. Per germline, CDR1 MDHEN and CDR2 SYDVKM. This CDR3 region has 15 residues.

This clone was observed once. The chain couples TRBV2 to TRBJ2-1; D gene uncertain. Germline values: CDR1 SNHLY, CDR2 FYNNEI. The CDR3 sequence is 13 residues long. V was cut by 8 bases and J by 0 bases, with 8 bases left in between. DNA for the CDR3: TGTGCCAGCGGAGCGAGCTCCTACAATGAGCAGTTCTTC. Encoded protein: CASGASSYNEQFF. The complete variable domain, with remaining parts taken from reference TRBV2 and TRBJ2-1, reads EPEVTQTPSHQVTQMGQEVILRCVPISNHLYFYWYRQILGQKVEFLVSFYNNEISEKSEIFDDQFSVERPDGSNFTLKIRSTKLEDSAMYFCASGASSYNEQFFGPGTRLTVL.

The chain employs TRBV24-1 and TRBJ2-5; 7 nucleotides match TRBD2. This CDR3 contains 15 residues. Germline CDR1 KGHDR, CDR2 SFDVKD. V was pared by 2 bases and J by 4 bases, with 6 bases of the junction left unmatched. The CDR3 bases are TGTGCCACCAGTGATTGGGGCGGGAGTACAGAGACCCAGTACTTC. This codes for CATSDWGGSTETQYF.

The gene calls are TRBV2 and TRBJ2-7; no clear D gene. With 6 bases removed from V and 2 bases from J, the gap between germline ends came to 8 bases. The CDR3 sequence is 12 residues long. Germline V CDR1 and CDR2: SNHLY, FYNNEI. CDR3 nucleotides: TGTGCCAGCAGGAGCGAGGCCTACGAGCAGTACTTC. It encodes CASRSEAYEQYF. Looking up the rest from reference TRBV2 and TRBJ2-7 gives the full variable domain: EPEVTQTPSHQVTQMGQEVILRCVPISNHLYFYWYRQILGQKVEFLVSFYNNEISEKSEIFDDQFSVERPDGSNFTLKIRSTKLEDSAMYFCASRSEAYEQYFGPGTRLTVT.

The chain recombines TRBV21-1 with TRBJ2-5; the table names TRBD2, a call not compared with the DNA. TRBV21-1 is a recognized pseudogene. The CDR3 extends over 16 amino acids. The CDR3 DNA is TGTGCCAGCAGCAAACGGGCTAGCGGGATGCAAGAGACCCAGTACTTC. Translated: CASSKRASGMQETQYF.

This clone has just one count. This rearrangement joins TRBV9 to TRBJ2-3, with no clear D. CDR3 length: 14 amino acids. Trimming pared 3 bases from V and 2 bases from J, leaving 10 bases between. The V gene's germline CDR1 is SGDLS and CDR2 YYNGEE. The CDR3 region is CASSGATPTDTQYF. CDR3 DNA sequence: TGTGCCAGCAGCGGCGCTACCCCCACAGATACGCAGTATTTT.